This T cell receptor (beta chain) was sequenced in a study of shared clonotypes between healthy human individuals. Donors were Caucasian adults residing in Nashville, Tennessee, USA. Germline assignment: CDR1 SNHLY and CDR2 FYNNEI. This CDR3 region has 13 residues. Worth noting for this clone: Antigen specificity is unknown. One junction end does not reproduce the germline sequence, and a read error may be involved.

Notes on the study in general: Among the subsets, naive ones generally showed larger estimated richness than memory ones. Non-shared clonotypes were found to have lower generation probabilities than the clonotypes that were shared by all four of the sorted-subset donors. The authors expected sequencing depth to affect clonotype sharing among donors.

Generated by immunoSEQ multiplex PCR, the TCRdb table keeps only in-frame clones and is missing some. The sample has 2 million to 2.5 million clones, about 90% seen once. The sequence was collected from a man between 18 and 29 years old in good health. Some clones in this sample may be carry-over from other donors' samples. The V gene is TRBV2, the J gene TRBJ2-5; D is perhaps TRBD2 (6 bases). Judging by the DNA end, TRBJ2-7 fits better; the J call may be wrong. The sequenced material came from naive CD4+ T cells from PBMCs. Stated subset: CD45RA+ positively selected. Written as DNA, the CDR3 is TGTGCCAGCCGTGATGGACTATTGGACGAGCAGTACTTC. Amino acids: CASRDGLLDEQYF.